This TCR beta chain was captured by sequencing in a study of cytomegalovirus exposure and HLA in healthy donors. Study overall: Sequencing of 180 million or so T cells in an earlier analysis found roughly 120 million unique TCR beta sequences.

With 60 Vbeta and 13 Jbeta primers, the PCR was carried out. Produced via immunoSEQ multiplex PCR; TCRdb's table is partial and in-frame only. Here the sample spans 120,000 or so clones, approximately 80% being singletons. The CDR3 contains 12 residues. The germline V gene encodes CDR1 MNHEY and CDR2 SVGAGI. V was cut by 6 bases and J by 8 bases, with 13 bases left in between. Study-wide results and caveats: In a later analysis, 16,951 TCR beta sequences were associated with HLA alleles at 0.05 false discovery rate. 164 TCR beta chains were listed as cytomegalovirus-associated. For most subjects, TCR beta sequences were reported to predict HLA-A and HLA-B alleles with accuracy.

With regard to this clone: Antigen specificity is unknown.

The chain carries TRBV6-5 and TRBJ1-2; TRBD1 might be the D (6 bases). The source of this sequence is a man younger than 45 in good health and CMV-seropositive. Sequencing was carried out using PBMCs. CDR3 region: CASRPDSFGYTF. The CDR3 bases are TGTGCCAGCAGGCCGGACAGTTTCGGCTACACCTTC.